The present T cell receptor (beta chain) was sequenced within a study of CD8 T cells in ankylosing spondylitis (dated by TCRdb to about 2017). The study in broad terms: The study profiled T cell receptor beta repertoires in healthy donors and ankylosing spondylitis patients to find disease-linked TCR variants. In total, the full study cohort was made up of 95 to 110 healthy donors and approximately 27 ankylosing spondylitis patients. Peripheral blood was sampled, and synovial fluid was also collected from ankylosing spondylitis patients. What the study reported, not specific to this receptor: Blood from ankylosing spondylitis patients appeared to be characterized by a TCR beta motif made up of fewer than ten highly homologous amino acid variants. Some motif variants had previously been reported in the synovial fluid and blood of reactive arthritis patients, which suggests shared mechanisms of disease initiation. In peripheral blood, the disease-linked clones were found at relatively low frequencies and had a CD8+ phenotype. The disease-linked clones were reported as significantly enriched in matched synovial fluid samples from ankylosing spondylitis patients.

Ends trimmed: V by 1 base, J by 1 base; bases unmatched to a gene: 3. The CDR3 runs 15 amino acids, cysteine and phenylalanine included. Of the read, only the CDR3 DNA is kept; its 45 bases are in frame from base 1. The germline V gene (reference sequence) yields DFQATT for CDR1 and SNEGSKA for CDR2. Sequencer: Illumina HiSeq 2500. TCR beta libraries were prepared by quantitative 5'-RACE with molecular barcodes. As for the authors' bioinformatics: Disease-linked TCR variants were identified with a new computational method built on a probabilistic model of VDJ rearrangement. In-frame beta chains were kept once TCRdb had trimmed the public reads at Q25 with fastp and called clones with MiXCR. Records with the same CDR3 protein are collapsed into one entry carrying the most frequent genes and DNA. It is TCRdb's table, rather than the study itself, that gives the V and J calls and clone size. This sample comprises 250,000 or so distinct CDR3 sequences, more than 20% of them detected only once. The ten biggest clones cover 0.5% to 0.65% of the sample.

With respect to this clonotype: Its antigen specificity is not known. Per-nucleotide qualities are absent, and no much larger clonotype sits a single base away.

Recombination linked TRBV20-1 to TRBJ1-5; 8 bases in the middle match TRBD1. The sample was blood, either unsorted or a sorted T cell fraction (not recorded which). The TCR comes from a male donor with ankylosing spondylitis or in good health (not recorded which). For the CDR3, the sequence is CSARGAGGSNQPQHF. In nucleotides, the sequence is TGCAGTGCTAGAGGGGCAGGGGGCAGCAATCAGCCCCAGCATTTT.